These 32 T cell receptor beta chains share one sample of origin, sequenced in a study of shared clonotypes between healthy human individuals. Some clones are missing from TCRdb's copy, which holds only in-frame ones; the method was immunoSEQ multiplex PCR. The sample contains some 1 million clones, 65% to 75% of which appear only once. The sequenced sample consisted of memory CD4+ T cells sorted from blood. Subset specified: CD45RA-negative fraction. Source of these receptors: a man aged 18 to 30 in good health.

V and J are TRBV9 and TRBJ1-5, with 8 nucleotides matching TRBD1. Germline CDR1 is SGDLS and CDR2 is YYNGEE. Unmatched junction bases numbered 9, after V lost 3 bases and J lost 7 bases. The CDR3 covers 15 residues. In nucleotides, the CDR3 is TGTGCCAGCAGCGCCCATGCAGGGGGCGAGCAGCCCCAGCATTTT. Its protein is CASSAHAGGEQPQHF.

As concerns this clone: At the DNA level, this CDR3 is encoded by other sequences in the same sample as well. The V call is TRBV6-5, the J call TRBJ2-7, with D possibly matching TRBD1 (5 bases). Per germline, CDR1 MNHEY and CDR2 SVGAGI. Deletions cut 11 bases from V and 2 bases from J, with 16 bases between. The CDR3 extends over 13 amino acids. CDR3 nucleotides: TGTGCCTCCCGAAGTGCAGGGACCTACGAGCAGTACTTC. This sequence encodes CASRSAGTYEQYF.

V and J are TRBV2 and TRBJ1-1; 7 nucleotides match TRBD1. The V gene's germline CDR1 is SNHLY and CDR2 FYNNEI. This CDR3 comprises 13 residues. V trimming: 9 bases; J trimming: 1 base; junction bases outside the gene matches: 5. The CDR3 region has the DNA TGTGCCAGTAAGGGACAGCGGAACACTGAAGCTTTCTTT. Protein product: CASKGQRNTEAFF.

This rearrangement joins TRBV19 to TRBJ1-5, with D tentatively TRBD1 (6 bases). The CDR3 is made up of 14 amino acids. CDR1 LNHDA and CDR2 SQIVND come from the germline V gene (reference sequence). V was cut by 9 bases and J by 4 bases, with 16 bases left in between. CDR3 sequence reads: CASVKQGVNQPQHF. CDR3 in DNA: TGTGCCAGCGTGAAACAGGGAGTTAATCAGCCCCAGCATTTT.

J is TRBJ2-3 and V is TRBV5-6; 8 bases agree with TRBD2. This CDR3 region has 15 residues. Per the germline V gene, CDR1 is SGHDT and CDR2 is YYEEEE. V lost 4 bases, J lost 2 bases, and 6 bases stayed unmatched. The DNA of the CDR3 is TGTGCCAGCAGCCTGATTAGCGGGGCCACAGATACGCAGTATTTT. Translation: CASSLISGATDTQYF.

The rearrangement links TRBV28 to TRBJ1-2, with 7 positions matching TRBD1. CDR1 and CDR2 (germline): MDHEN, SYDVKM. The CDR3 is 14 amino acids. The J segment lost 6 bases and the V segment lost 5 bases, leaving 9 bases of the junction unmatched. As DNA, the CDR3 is TGTGCCAGCAGTAGGACAGGATTCAGTCATGGCTACACCTTC. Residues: CASSRTGFSHGYTF.

CDR3 residues: CASRDPGGNQPQHF. CDR3 DNA sequence: TGTGCCAGCCGAGACCCAGGGGGCAATCAGCCCCAGCATTTT. This chain connects TRBV6-1 to TRBJ1-5, with D tentatively TRBD1 (6 bases). The CDR3 runs 14 residues. Deletions cut 8 bases from V and 2 bases from J, with 13 bases between. The germline CDR1 and CDR2 sequences are MNHNS and SASEGT.

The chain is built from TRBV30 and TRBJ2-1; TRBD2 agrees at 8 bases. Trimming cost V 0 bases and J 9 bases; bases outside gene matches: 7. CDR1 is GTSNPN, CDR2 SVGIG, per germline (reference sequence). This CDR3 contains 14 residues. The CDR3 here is CAWSVPGGAGEQFF. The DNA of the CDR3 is TGTGCCTGGAGTGTACCGGGAGGGGCCGGTGAGCAGTTCTTC.

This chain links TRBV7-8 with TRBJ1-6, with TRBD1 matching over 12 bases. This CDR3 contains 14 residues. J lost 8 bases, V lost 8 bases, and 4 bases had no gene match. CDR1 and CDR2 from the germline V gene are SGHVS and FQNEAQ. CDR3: CASGGQGADSPLHF. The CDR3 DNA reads TGTGCCAGCGGGGGACAGGGGGCTGATTCACCCCTCCACTTT.

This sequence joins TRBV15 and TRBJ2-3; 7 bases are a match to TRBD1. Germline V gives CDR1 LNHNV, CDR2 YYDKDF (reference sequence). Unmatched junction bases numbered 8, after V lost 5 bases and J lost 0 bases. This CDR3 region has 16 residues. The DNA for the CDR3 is TGTGCCACCAGCCAGGGACAGACAGGTAGCACAGATACGCAGTATTTT. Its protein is CATSQGQTGSTDTQYF.

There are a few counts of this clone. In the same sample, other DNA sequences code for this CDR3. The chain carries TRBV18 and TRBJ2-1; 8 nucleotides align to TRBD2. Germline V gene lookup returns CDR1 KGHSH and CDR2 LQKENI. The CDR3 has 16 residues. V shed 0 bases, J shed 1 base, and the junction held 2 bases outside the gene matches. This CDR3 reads CASSPPIAGSYNEQFF. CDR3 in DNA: TGTGCCAGCTCACCACCTATAGCGGGGTCCTACAATGAGCAGTTCTTC.

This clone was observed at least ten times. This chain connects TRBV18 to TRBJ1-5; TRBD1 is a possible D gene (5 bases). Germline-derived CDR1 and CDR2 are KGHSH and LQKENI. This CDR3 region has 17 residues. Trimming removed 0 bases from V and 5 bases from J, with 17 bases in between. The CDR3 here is CASSPPEDRGADQPQHF. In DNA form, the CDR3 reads TGTGCCAGCTCACCACCTGAAGATAGGGGCGCGGATCAGCCCCAGCATTTT.

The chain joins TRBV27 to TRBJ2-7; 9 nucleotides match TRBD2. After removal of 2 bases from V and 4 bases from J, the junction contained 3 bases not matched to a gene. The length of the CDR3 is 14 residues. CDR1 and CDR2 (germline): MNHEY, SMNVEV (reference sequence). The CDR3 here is CASSLGSGGYEQYF. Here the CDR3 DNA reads TGTGCCAGCAGTTTAGGGAGCGGGGGGTACGAGCAGTACTTC.

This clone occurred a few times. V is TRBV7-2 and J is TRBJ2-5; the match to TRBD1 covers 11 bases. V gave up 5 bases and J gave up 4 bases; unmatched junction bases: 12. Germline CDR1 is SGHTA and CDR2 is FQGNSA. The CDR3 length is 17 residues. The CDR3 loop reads CASSTYLDRGRGETQYF. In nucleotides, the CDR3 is TGTGCCAGCAGCACCTACCTGGACAGGGGGCGCGGAGAGACCCAGTACTTC.

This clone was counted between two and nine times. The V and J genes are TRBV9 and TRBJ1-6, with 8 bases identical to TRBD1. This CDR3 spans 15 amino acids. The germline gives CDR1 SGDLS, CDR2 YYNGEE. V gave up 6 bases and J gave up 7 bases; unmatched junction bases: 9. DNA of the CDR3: TGTGCCAGCACAGGACAGGGAGACACCAATTCACCCCTCCACTTT. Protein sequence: CASTGQGDTNSPLHF.

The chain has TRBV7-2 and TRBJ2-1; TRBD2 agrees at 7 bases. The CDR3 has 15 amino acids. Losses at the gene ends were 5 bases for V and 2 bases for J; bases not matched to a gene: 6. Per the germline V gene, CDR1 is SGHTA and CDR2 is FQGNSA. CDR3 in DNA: TGTGCCAGCAGCCCCCTAGCGGTAACCTACAATGAGCAGTTCTTC. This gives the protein CASSPLAVTYNEQFF.

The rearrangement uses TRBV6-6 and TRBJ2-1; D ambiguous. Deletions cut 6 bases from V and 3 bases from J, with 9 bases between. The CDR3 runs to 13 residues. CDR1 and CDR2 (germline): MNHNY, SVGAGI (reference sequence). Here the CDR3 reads CASSLGYYNEQFF. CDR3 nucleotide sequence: TGTGCCAGCAGCCTCGGGTACTACAATGAGCAGTTCTTC.

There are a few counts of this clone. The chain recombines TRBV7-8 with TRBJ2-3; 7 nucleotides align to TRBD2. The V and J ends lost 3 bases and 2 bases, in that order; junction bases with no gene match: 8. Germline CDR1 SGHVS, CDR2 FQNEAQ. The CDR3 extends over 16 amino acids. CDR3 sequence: CASSFVTSRSTDTQYF. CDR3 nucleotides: TGTGCCAGCAGCTTTGTGACTAGCAGATCCACAGATACGCAGTATTTT.

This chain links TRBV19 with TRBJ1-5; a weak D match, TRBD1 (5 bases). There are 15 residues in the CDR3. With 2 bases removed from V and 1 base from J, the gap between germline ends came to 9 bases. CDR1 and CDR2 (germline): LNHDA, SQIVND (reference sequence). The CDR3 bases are TGTGCCAGTAGTATATCAGGGTCCAGCAATCAGCCCCAGCATTTT. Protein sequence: CASSISGSSNQPQHF.

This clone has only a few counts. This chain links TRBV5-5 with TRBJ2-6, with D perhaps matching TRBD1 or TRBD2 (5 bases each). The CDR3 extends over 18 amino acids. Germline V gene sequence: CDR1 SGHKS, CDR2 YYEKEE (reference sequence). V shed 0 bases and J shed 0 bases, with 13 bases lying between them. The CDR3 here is CASSLGGPLSSGANVLTF. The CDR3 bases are TGTGCCAGCAGCTTGGGGGGACCGCTGAGCTCTGGGGCCAACGTCCTGACTTTC.

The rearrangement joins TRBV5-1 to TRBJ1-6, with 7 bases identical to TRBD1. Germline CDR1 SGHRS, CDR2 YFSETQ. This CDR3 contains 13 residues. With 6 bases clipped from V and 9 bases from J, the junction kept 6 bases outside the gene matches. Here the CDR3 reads CASKQGSSSPLHF. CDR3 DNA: TGCGCCAGCAAACAGGGGTCAAGTTCACCCCTCCACTTT.

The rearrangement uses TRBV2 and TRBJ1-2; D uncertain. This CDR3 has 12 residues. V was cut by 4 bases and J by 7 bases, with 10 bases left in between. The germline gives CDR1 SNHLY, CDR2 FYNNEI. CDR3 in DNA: TGTGCCAGCAGTGCTTCGGGGTCTGGCTACACCTTC. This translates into CASSASGSGYTF. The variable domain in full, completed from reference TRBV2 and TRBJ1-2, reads EPEVTQTPSHQVTQMGQEVILRCVPISNHLYFYWYRQILGQKVEFLVSFYNNEISEKSEIFDDQFSVERPDGSNFTLKIRSTKLEDSAMYFCASSASGSGYTFGSGTRLTVV.

The CDR3 DNA reads TGCAGCGCCGGACAGGCGGTGAACACCGGGGAGCTGTTTTTT. The encoded protein is CSAGQAVNTGELFF. The V and J genes are TRBV29-1 and TRBJ2-2; 7 nucleotides align to TRBD1. The CDR3 consists of 14 residues. CDR1 is SQVTM and CDR2 is ANQGSEA in the germline V gene. The V segment lost 7 bases and the J segment 1 base; nucleotides outside the gene matches: 6.

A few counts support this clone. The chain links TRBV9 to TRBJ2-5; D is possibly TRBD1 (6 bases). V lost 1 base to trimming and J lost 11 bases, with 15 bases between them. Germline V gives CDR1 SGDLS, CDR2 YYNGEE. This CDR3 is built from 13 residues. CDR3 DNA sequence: TGTGCCAGCAGCGTAAAACCTGAGGGGGAGCAGTACTTC. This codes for CASSVKPEGEQYF.

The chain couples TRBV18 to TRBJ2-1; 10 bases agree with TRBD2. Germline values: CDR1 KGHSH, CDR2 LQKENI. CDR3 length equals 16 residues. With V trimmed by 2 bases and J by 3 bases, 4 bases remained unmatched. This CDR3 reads CASSPGSGGDYNEQFF. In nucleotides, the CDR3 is TGTGCCAGCTCACCAGGAAGCGGGGGGGACTACAATGAGCAGTTCTTC. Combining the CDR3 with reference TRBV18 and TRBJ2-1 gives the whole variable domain NAGVMQNPRHLVRRRGQEARLRCSPMKGHSHVYWYRQLPEEGLKFMVYLQKENIIDESGMPKERFSAEFPKEGPSILRIQQVVRGDSAAYFCASSPGSGGDYNEQFFGPGTRLTVL.

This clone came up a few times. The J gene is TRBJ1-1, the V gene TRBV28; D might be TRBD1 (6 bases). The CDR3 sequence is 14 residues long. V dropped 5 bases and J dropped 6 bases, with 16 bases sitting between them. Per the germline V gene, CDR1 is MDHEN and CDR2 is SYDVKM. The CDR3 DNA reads TGTGCCAGCAGTCCAGGGGTACTGGACCCTGAAGCTTTCTTT. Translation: CASSPGVLDPEAFF.

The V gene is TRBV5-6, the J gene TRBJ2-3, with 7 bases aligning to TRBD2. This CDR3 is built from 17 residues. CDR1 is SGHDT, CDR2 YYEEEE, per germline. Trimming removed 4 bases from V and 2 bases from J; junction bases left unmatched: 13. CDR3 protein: CASSPRGGGLFTDTQYF. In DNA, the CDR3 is TGTGCCAGCAGCCCGAGGGGCGGGGGTTTGTTCACAGATACGCAGTATTTT. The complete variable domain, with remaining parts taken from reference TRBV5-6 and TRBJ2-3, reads DAGVTQSPTHLIKTRGQQVTLRCSPKSGHDTVSWYQQALGQGPQFIFQYYEEEERQRGNFPDRFSGHQFPNYSSELNVNALLLGDSALYLCASSPRGGGLFTDTQYFGPGTRLTVL.

The DNA for the CDR3 is TGTGCCAGCAGCCGTCTTATTCCGGGAAAAGTCTACAATGAGCAGTTCTTC. It codes for CASSRLIPGKVYNEQFF. The gene calls are TRBV11-2 and TRBJ2-1; D might be TRBD2 (5 bases). The CDR3 length is 17 residues. Trimming removed 5 bases at V and 3 bases at J, with 20 bases between. In germline, CDR1 is SGHAT, CDR2 FQNNGV.

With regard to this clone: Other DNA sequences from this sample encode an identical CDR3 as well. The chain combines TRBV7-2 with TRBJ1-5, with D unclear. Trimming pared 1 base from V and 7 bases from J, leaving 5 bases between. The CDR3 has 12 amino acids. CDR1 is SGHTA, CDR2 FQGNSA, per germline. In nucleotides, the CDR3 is TGTGCCAGCAGCTTAGAAGGGCAGCCCCAGCATTTT. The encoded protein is CASSLEGQPQHF.

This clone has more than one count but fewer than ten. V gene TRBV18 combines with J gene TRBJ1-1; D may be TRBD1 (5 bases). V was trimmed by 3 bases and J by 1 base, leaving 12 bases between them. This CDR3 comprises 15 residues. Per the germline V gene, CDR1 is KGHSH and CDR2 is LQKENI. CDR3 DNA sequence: TGTGCCAGCTCACCGGGACCTCAGGCGAACACTGAAGCTTTCTTT. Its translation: CASSPGPQANTEAFF.

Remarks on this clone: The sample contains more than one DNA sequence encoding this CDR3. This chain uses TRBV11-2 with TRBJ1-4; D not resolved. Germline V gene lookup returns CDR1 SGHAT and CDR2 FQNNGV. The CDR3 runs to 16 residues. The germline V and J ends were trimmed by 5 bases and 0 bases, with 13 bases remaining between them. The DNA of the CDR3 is TGTGCCAGCAGCCTGGGTACGGTGGCAACTAATGAAAAACTGTTTTTT. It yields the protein CASSLGTVATNEKLFF.

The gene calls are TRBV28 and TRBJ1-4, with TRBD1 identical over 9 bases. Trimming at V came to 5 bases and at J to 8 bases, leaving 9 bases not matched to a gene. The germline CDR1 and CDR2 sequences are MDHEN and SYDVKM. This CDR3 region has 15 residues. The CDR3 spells CASSAGTGYREKLFF. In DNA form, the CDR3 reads TGTGCCAGCAGTGCCGGGACAGGGTATAGGGAAAAACTGTTTTTT.